A selection of T cell receptor beta chains follows, all from one sample in a study of blood T cell repertoires in COVID-19. Some clones are missing from TCRdb's copy, which holds only in-frame ones; the method was immunoSEQ multiplex PCR. The sample holds 75,000 to 90,000 clones, roughly 83% seen once. Sequenced: peripheral blood. The receptors here all came from a man aged 50 or older with active COVID-19. The CDR3 runs from the conserved cysteine through the conserved F or W. D genes are given only for firm matches. Size is omitted from some rows. Given values are once, few, many or a class for expanded clones.

j_call: TRBJ2-2; cdr3_length: 13; clone_size: -; d_call: -; v_call: TRBV30; cdr3_nt: TGTGCCTGGGGCAGGGGAAGGACCGGGGAGCTGTTTTTT; cdr3_aa: CAWGRGRTGELFF
j_call: TRBJ1-4; cdr3_length: 14; clone_size: -; d_call: -; v_call: TRBV3-1/TRBV3-2; cdr3_nt: TGTGCCAGCAGCCACAGGGCAACTAATGAAAAACTGTTTTTT; cdr3_aa: CASSHRATNEKLFF
j_call: TRBJ2-2; cdr3_length: 14; clone_size: -; d_call: -; v_call: TRBV5-6; cdr3_nt: TGTGCCAGCAGCTGGGGCGTTGGCACCGGGGAGCTGTTTTTT; cdr3_aa: CASSWGVGTGELFF
j_call: TRBJ1-1; cdr3_length: 14; clone_size: -; d_call: -; v_call: TRBV19; cdr3_nt: TGTGCCAGTAGTATCCGGGTATCGAACACTGAAGCTTTCTTT; cdr3_aa: CASSIRVSNTEAFF
j_call: TRBJ1-2; cdr3_length: 13; clone_size: -; d_call: -; v_call: TRBV27; cdr3_nt: TGTGCCAGCAGTGCCCGACAGTTCGGTGGCTACACCTTC; cdr3_aa: CASSARQFGGYTF
j_call: TRBJ1-6; cdr3_length: 14; clone_size: -; d_call: -; v_call: TRBV6-5; cdr3_nt: TGTGCCAGCAGAATTGACAAGAACATTTCACCCCTCCACTTT; cdr3_aa: CASRIDKNISPLHF
j_call: TRBJ1-5; cdr3_length: 15; clone_size: -; d_call: TRBD1; v_call: TRBV19; cdr3_nt: TGTGCCAGTAGTATTCTTCCGGGACAGAATCAGCCCCAGCATTTT; cdr3_aa: CASSILPGQNQPQHF
j_call: TRBJ1-2; cdr3_length: 13; clone_size: -; d_call: -; v_call: TRBV28; cdr3_nt: TGTGCCAGCAGTTTAGCGGCGACCTATGGCTACACCTTC; cdr3_aa: CASSLAATYGYTF
j_call: TRBJ2-6; cdr3_length: 17; clone_size: -; d_call: TRBD2; v_call: TRBV6-1; cdr3_nt: TGTGCCAGCAGTGTCACCCGGGGGGGCTCTGGGGCCAACGTCCTGACTTTC; cdr3_aa: CASSVTRGGSGANVLTF
j_call: TRBJ2-7; cdr3_length: 13; clone_size: -; d_call: -; v_call: TRBV6-2/TRBV6-3; cdr3_nt: TGTGCCAGCAGCTCCCCGGGTGCCTACGAGCAGTACTTC; cdr3_aa: CASSSPGAYEQYF
j_call: TRBJ1-2; cdr3_length: 12; clone_size: -; d_call: -; v_call: TRBV12-3/TRBV12-4; cdr3_nt: TGTGCCAGCAGTGATGAACTCTATGGCTACACCTTC; cdr3_aa: CASSDELYGYTF
j_call: TRBJ2-2; cdr3_length: 13; clone_size: -; d_call: TRBD1; v_call: TRBV9; cdr3_nt: TGTGCCAGCAGCGCAGGGGGTGCCGGGGAGCTGTTTTTT; cdr3_aa: CASSAGGAGELFF
j_call: TRBJ2-1; cdr3_length: 14; clone_size: -; d_call: TRBD2; v_call: TRBV6-4; cdr3_nt: TGTGCCAGCAGTCGGGGGGGCCCTTACAATGAGCAGTTCTTC; cdr3_aa: CASSRGGPYNEQFF
j_call: TRBJ2-7; cdr3_length: 13; clone_size: -; d_call: -; v_call: TRBV2; cdr3_nt: TGTGCCAGCACAAAAGACAGAGCCTACGAGCAGTACTTC; cdr3_aa: CASTKDRAYEQYF
j_call: TRBJ2-1; cdr3_length: 13; clone_size: -; d_call: TRBD1; v_call: TRBV5-1; cdr3_nt: TGCGCCAGCAGCTGGGGGACAGACAATGAGCAGTTCTTC; cdr3_aa: CASSWGTDNEQFF
j_call: TRBJ2-5; cdr3_length: 17; clone_size: -; d_call: TRBD2; v_call: TRBV2; cdr3_nt: TGTGCCAGCTCCCGAGAGGGACTAGCGGGGTCCGCGGGGACCCAGTACTTC; cdr3_aa: CASSREGLAGSAGTQYF
j_call: TRBJ1-2; cdr3_length: 15; clone_size: few; d_call: -; v_call: TRBV6-5; cdr3_nt: TGTGCCAGCAGGACCGCTACGGGAGCTAACTATGGCTACACCTTC; cdr3_aa: CASRTATGANYGYTF
j_call: TRBJ2-3; cdr3_length: 18; clone_size: -; d_call: TRBD2; v_call: TRBV11-1; cdr3_nt: TGTGCCAGCAGCTTAGCTAGCGGGGGTAATGATGGCACAGATACGCAGTATTTT; cdr3_aa: CASSLASGGNDGTDTQYF
j_call: TRBJ1-4; cdr3_length: 16; clone_size: -; d_call: TRBD1; v_call: TRBV4-1; cdr3_nt: TGCGCCAGCAGCCAAGATTTGGGCAGGGGGAATGAAAAACTGTTTTTT; cdr3_aa: CASSQDLGRGNEKLFF
j_call: TRBJ1-1; cdr3_length: 13; clone_size: -; d_call: -; v_call: TRBV29-1; cdr3_nt: TGCAGCGTTGGTGGGGCTTCGAACACTGAAGCTTTCTTT; cdr3_aa: CSVGGASNTEAFF
j_call: TRBJ2-1; cdr3_length: 16; clone_size: -; d_call: -; v_call: TRBV24-1; cdr3_nt: TGTGCCACCAGTGACCCTGGCGGAAGCTCCTACAATGAGCAGTTCTTC; cdr3_aa: CATSDPGGSSYNEQFF
j_call: TRBJ2-1; cdr3_length: 13; clone_size: -; d_call: -; v_call: TRBV6-1; cdr3_nt: TGTGCCAGCAGTGAAAATAGCCCCAATGAGCAGTTCTTC; cdr3_aa: CASSENSPNEQFF
j_call: TRBJ2-1; cdr3_length: 14; clone_size: once; d_call: TRBD1; v_call: TRBV5-6; cdr3_nt: TGTGCCAGCAGCTTGGTGGGGACAGCAAATGAGCAGTTCTTC; cdr3_aa: CASSLVGTANEQFF
j_call: TRBJ2-3; cdr3_length: 15; clone_size: -; d_call: TRBD1; v_call: TRBV7-2; cdr3_nt: TGTGCCAGCAGCTTAGCCAGGGGGCTCACAGATACGCAGTATTTT; cdr3_aa: CASSLARGLTDTQYF
j_call: TRBJ1-1; cdr3_length: 16; clone_size: -; d_call: TRBD1; v_call: TRBV5-1; cdr3_nt: TGCGCCAGCAGCTCGTCCGGGACAGGGTCCTTCACTGAAGCTTTCTTT; cdr3_aa: CASSSSGTGSFTEAFF
j_call: TRBJ2-7; cdr3_length: 15; clone_size: once; d_call: TRBD2; v_call: TRBV2; cdr3_nt: TGTGCCAGCAGTGAAGAGACTAGCGGCACCTACGAGCAGTACTTC; cdr3_aa: CASSEETSGTYEQYF
j_call: TRBJ1-3; cdr3_length: 18; clone_size: -; d_call: TRBD1; v_call: TRBV5-8; cdr3_nt: TGTGCCAGCAGCACTTACCGGGACAGAAGAAACTCTGGAAACACCATATATTTT; cdr3_aa: CASSTYRDRRNSGNTIYF
j_call: TRBJ1-5; cdr3_length: 16; clone_size: -; d_call: TRBD1; v_call: TRBV5-5; cdr3_nt: TGTGCCAGCAGCGGACAGGGCCCAATGCTCAATCAGCCCCAGCATTTT; cdr3_aa: CASSGQGPMLNQPQHF
j_call: TRBJ2-2; cdr3_length: 16; clone_size: -; d_call: TRBD2; v_call: TRBV14; cdr3_nt: TGTGCCAGCAGCCAAGTTTCTAGCGGGACCACCGGGGAGCTGTTTTTT; cdr3_aa: CASSQVSSGTTGELFF
j_call: TRBJ1-3; cdr3_length: 15; clone_size: -; d_call: -; v_call: TRBV5-1; cdr3_nt: TGCGCCAGCAGCCCCGGACAGACCAATGGAAACACCATATATTTT; cdr3_aa: CASSPGQTNGNTIYF
j_call: TRBJ2-3; cdr3_length: 21; clone_size: -; d_call: -; v_call: TRBV21-1; cdr3_nt: TGTGCCAGCAGCAAAGCGCTTTTAAAAGCGGGAAGACTCACTAGCACAGATACGCAGTATTTT; cdr3_aa: CASSKALLKAGRLTSTDTQYF
j_call: TRBJ1-1; cdr3_length: 13; clone_size: few; d_call: -; v_call: TRBV11-1; cdr3_nt: TGTGCCAGCAGCCAGGCCTTAGGAACTGAAGCTTTCTTT; cdr3_aa: CASSQALGTEAFF
j_call: TRBJ2-5; cdr3_length: 13; clone_size: -; d_call: -; v_call: TRBV5-1; cdr3_nt: TGCGCCAGCACTATAAACGGGCAAGAGACCCAGTACTTC; cdr3_aa: CASTINGQETQYF
j_call: TRBJ2-5; cdr3_length: 18; clone_size: -; d_call: TRBD2; v_call: TRBV5-4; cdr3_nt: TGTGCCAGCAGCTCATTGGATGGCGCTAGCGGGAGTAGGGAGACCCAGTACTTC; cdr3_aa: CASSSLDGASGSRETQYF
j_call: TRBJ2-1; cdr3_length: 16; clone_size: -; d_call: TRBD1; v_call: TRBV29-1; cdr3_nt: TGCAGCGTTCCAGGACAGGGGTTTTCCTCCTACAATGAGCAGTTCTTC; cdr3_aa: CSVPGQGFSSYNEQFF
j_call: TRBJ1-1; cdr3_length: 13; clone_size: -; d_call: -; v_call: TRBV6-5; cdr3_nt: TGTGCCAGCAGTTATAGCAGGAACACTGAAGCTTTCTTT; cdr3_aa: CASSYSRNTEAFF
j_call: TRBJ2-7; cdr3_length: 15; clone_size: -; d_call: TRBD2; v_call: TRBV15; cdr3_nt: TGTGCCACCAGCAGAGATCGGCTAGCGGGAGGGCCACAGTACTTC; cdr3_aa: CATSRDRLAGGPQYF
j_call: TRBJ2-7; cdr3_length: 11; clone_size: -; d_call: -; v_call: TRBV24-1; cdr3_nt: TGTGCCACCAGTGTCGCGGGGGAGCAGTACTTC; cdr3_aa: CATSVAGEQYF
j_call: TRBJ1-4; cdr3_length: 15; clone_size: few; d_call: TRBD1; v_call: TRBV9; cdr3_nt: TGTGCCAGCAGCGTAGCTCCAAGGACAGGAGAAAAACTGTTTTTT; cdr3_aa: CASSVAPRTGEKLFF
j_call: TRBJ2-2; cdr3_length: 15; clone_size: -; d_call: -; v_call: TRBV5-6; cdr3_nt: TGTGCCAGCAGCAAGGGAGATCGGAACACCGGGGAGCTGTTTTTT; cdr3_aa: CASSKGDRNTGELFF
j_call: TRBJ2-5; cdr3_length: 15; clone_size: -; d_call: TRBD1; v_call: TRBV18; cdr3_nt: TGTGCCAGCTCACCCACTGGACAGGGGGCAGAGACCCAGTACTTC; cdr3_aa: CASSPTGQGAETQYF
j_call: TRBJ2-3; cdr3_length: 15; clone_size: -; d_call: TRBD2; v_call: TRBV28; cdr3_nt: TGTGCCAGCAGCTCCACTAGCGGGAGGAAGGGTACGCAGTATTTT; cdr3_aa: CASSSTSGRKGTQYF
j_call: TRBJ2-1; cdr3_length: 14; clone_size: once; d_call: TRBD2; v_call: TRBV19; cdr3_nt: TGTGCCAGTAGTATATCATTAGGGAGGGGTGAGCAGTTCTTC; cdr3_aa: CASSISLGRGEQFF
j_call: TRBJ2-7; cdr3_length: 13; clone_size: -; d_call: -; v_call: TRBV15; cdr3_nt: TGTGCCACCAGCAGATCGACACCCTACGAGCAGTACTTC; cdr3_aa: CATSRSTPYEQYF